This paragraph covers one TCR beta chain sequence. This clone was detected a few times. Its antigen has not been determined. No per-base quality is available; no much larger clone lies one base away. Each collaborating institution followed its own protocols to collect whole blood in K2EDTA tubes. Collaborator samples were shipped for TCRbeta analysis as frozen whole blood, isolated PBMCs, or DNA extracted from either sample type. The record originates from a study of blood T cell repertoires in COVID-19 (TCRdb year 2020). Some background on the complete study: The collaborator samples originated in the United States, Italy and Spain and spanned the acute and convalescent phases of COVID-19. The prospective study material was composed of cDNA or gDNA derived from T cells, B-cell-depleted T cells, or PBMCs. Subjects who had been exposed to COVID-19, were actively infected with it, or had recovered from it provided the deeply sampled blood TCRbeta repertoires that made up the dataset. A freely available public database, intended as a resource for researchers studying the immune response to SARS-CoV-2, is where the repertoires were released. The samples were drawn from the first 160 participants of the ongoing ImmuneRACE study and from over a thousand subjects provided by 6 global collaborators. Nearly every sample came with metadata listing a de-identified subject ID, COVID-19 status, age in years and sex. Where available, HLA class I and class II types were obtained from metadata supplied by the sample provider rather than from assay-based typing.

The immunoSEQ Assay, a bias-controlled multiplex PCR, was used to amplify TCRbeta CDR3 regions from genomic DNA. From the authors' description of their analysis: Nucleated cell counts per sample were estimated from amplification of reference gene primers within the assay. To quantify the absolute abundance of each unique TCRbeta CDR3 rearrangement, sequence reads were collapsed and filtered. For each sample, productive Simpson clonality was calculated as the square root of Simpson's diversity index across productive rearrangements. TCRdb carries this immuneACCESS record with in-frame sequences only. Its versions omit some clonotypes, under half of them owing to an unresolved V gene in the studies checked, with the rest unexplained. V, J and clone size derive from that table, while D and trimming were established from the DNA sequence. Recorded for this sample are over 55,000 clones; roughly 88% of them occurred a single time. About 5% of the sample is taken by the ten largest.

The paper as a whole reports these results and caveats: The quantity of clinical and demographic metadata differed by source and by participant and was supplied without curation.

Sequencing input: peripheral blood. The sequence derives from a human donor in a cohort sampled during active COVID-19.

The bases are TGTGCCAGCAGCTTAGTTAGCGGGGGGACCGGGGAGCTGTTTTTT. Its translation is CASSLVSGGTGELFF. This chain joins TRBV7-2 to TRBJ2-2, and 10 junctional nucleotides match TRBD2. The germline V gene provides CDR1 SGHTA and CDR2 FQGNSA. The germline V and J ends show losses of 1 base and 5 bases respectively, and no gene match explains 1 base of the junction. From the cysteine through the phenylalanine, the CDR3 covers 15 amino acids. This entry keeps only the CDR3 DNA: 45 bases, framed from base 1. Outside the CDR3, residues come from the reference TRBV7-2 and TRBJ2-2 proteins, so the full variable domain is: GAGVSQSPSNKVTEKGKDVELRCDPISGHTALYWYRQSLGQGLEFLIYFQGNSAPDKSGLPSDRFSAERTGGSVSTLTIQRTQQEDSAVYLCASSLVSGGTGELFFGEGSRLTVL.